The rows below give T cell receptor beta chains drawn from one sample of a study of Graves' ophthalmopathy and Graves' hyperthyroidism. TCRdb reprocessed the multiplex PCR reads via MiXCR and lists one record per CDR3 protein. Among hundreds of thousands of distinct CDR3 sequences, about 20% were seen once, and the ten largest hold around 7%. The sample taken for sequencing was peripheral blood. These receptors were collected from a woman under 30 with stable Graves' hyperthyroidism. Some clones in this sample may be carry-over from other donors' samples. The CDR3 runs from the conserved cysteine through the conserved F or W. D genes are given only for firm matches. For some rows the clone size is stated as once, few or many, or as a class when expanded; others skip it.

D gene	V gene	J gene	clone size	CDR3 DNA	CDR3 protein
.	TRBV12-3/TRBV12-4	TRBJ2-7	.	TGTGCCAGCAGAACCCTTACCTACGAGCAGTACTTC	CASRTLTYEQYF
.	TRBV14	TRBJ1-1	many	TGTGCCAGCAGCCAACACCTCGGGACTGAAGCTTTCTTT	CASSQHLGTEAFF
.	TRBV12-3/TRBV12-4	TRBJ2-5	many	TGTGCCAGCAGCTTGATAGGGGGCCAAGAGACCCAGTACTTC	CASSLIGGQETQYF
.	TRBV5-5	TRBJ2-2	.	TGTGCCAGCAGCGTTACAGGGAGATCCGGGGAGCTGTTTTTT	CASSVTGRSGELFF
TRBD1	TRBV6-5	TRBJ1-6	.	TGTGCCAGCAGTTACCAACTACAGGGGCGCCTTGGTAATTCACCCCTCCACTTT	CASSYQLQGRLGNSPLHF
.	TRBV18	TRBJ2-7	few	TGTGCCAGCTCACCGACCGGGACAACGTACGAGCAGTACTTC	CASSPTGTTYEQYF
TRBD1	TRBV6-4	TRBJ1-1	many	TGTGCCAGCAGAAACGGACAGGAGAACACTGAAGCTTTCTTT	CASRNGQENTEAFF
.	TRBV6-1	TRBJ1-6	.	TGTGCCAGCAGTGACACAGTCCATAATTCACCCCTCCACTTT	CASSDTVHNSPLHF
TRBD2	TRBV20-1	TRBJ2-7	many	TGCAGTGCTAGGATAACCGGGACTAGCGGGGGGAGTTTTCCCTACGAGCAGTACTTC	CSARITGTSGGSFPYEQYF
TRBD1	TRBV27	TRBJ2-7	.	TGTGCCAGCAGCCAAGGCTGGACAGGGTCCAACGAGCAGTACTTC	CASSQGWTGSNEQYF
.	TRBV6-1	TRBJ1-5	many	TGTGCCAGCAGAACCGGGCCACAGCATTTT	CASRTGPQHF
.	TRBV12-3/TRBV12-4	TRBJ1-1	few	TGTGCCAGCAGTAATACAGGTAACACTGAAGCTTTCTTT	CASSNTGNTEAFF
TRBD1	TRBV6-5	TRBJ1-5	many	TGTGCCAGCAGACCTAACGGGCAGGGGGCGCGTGGCAATCAGCCCCAGCATTTT	CASRPNGQGARGNQPQHF
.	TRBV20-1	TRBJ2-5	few	TGCAGTGCTACGAACTACCTTCAAGAGACCCAGTACTTC	CSATNYLQETQYF
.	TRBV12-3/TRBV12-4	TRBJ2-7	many	TGTGCCAGCAGTTTAGAAGGCCCCCTCTACGAGCAGTACTTC	CASSLEGPLYEQYF
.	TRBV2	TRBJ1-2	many	TGTGCCAGCAGCCACGGGGGCTACTATGGCTACACCTTC	CASSHGGYYGYTF
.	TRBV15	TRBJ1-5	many	TGTGCCACCAGCAGAGATCGACAGAACTTACGGCCCCAGCATTTT	CATSRDRQNLRPQHF
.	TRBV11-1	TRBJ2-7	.	TGTGCCAGCAGCTTAGTAGGAGGCGGAAAGATATCTTACGAGCAGTACTTC	CASSLVGGGKISYEQYF
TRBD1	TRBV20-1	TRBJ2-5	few	TGCAGTGCCCCGACAGGGAGAGAGACCCAGTACTTC	CSAPTGRETQYF
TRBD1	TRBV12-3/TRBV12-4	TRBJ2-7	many	TGTGCCAGCAGTAAGGACAGGGGAAACGAGCAGTACTTC	CASSKDRGNEQYF